This is a list of T cell receptor beta chains from one sample in a study of blood T cell repertoires in COVID-19. Assay: immunoSEQ multiplex PCR; the TCRdb copy retains only in-frame clones and omits some. Of some 150,000 clones in the sample, around 85% are singletons; the top ten hold about 31%. The sequencing input was peripheral blood. The receptors shown here come from a woman aged 55-69 years with acute or convalescent COVID-19. Both conserved end residues are part of each CDR3. A D gene is named only where the DNA matches it firmly. Only some rows state a clone size, as once, few, many or a class for expanded clones.

CDR3nt: TGTGCCAGCAGTTACTCGAGGGCGAACACTGAAGCTTTCTTT; CDR3aa: CASSYSRANTEAFF; d_gene: .; j_gene: TRBJ1-1; abundance: .; v_gene: TRBV6-5
CDR3nt: TGCGCCAGCAGCCTCGACAGGGCGAGGGGCACTGAAGCTTTCTTT; CDR3aa: CASSLDRARGTEAFF; d_gene: TRBD1; j_gene: TRBJ1-1; abundance: once; v_gene: TRBV5-1
CDR3nt: TGTGCCACCAGTGATTACGGGAGGGGCACAGATACGCAGTATTTT; CDR3aa: CATSDYGRGTDTQYF; d_gene: TRBD2; j_gene: TRBJ2-3; abundance: .; v_gene: TRBV24-1
CDR3nt: TGTGCCAGCAGCTTAGGGACAGGGGCCTACGAGCAGTACTTC; CDR3aa: CASSLGTGAYEQYF; d_gene: TRBD1; j_gene: TRBJ2-7; abundance: few; v_gene: TRBV11-2
CDR3nt: TGCGCCAGCATCCCTCTAGAGACAGGGTTATCCTACGAGCAGTACTTC; CDR3aa: CASIPLETGLSYEQYF; d_gene: TRBD1; j_gene: TRBJ2-7; abundance: .; v_gene: TRBV23-1
CDR3nt: TGTGCCACCAGCAGAGGTCCTAGCGGGTACCAAGAGACCCAGTACTTC; CDR3aa: CATSRGPSGYQETQYF; d_gene: TRBD2; j_gene: TRBJ2-5; abundance: .; v_gene: TRBV15
CDR3nt: TGTGCCAGCAGCCGACATGGACTAGCGGGGGCAGCCGAGCAGTACTTC; CDR3aa: CASSRHGLAGAAEQYF; d_gene: TRBD2; j_gene: TRBJ2-7; abundance: .; v_gene: TRBV7-9
CDR3nt: TGTGCCAGCAGCTCGGGGGTGACAGGGTCGGGTCAGCCCCAGCATTTT; CDR3aa: CASSSGVTGSGQPQHF; d_gene: TRBD1; j_gene: TRBJ1-5; abundance: .; v_gene: TRBV7-6
CDR3nt: TGTGCCAGCAGCTTAGACGACAGGGCGAGTGAAGCTTTCTTT; CDR3aa: CASSLDDRASEAFF; d_gene: TRBD1; j_gene: TRBJ1-1; abundance: .; v_gene: TRBV7-3
CDR3nt: TGCGCCAGCAGCCAACTTACAGGGGGCCTTGGAAACACCATATATTTT; CDR3aa: CASSQLTGGLGNTIYF; d_gene: TRBD1; j_gene: TRBJ1-3; abundance: .; v_gene: TRBV4-1
CDR3nt: TGTGCCAGTAGTCCAAGGACAGGGGGTAACACTGAAGCTTTCTTT; CDR3aa: CASSPRTGGNTEAFF; d_gene: TRBD1; j_gene: TRBJ1-1; abundance: .; v_gene: TRBV19
CDR3nt: TGTGCCAGCAGTCAAGACAGGGGGAAGATTTCCAATCAGCCCCAGCATTTT; CDR3aa: CASSQDRGKISNQPQHF; d_gene: TRBD1; j_gene: TRBJ1-5; abundance: .; v_gene: TRBV7-3
CDR3nt: TGCGCCAGCAGCCAGGGTGGTGAGCAGTTCTTC; CDR3aa: CASSQGGEQFF; d_gene: .; j_gene: TRBJ2-1; abundance: .; v_gene: TRBV10-1
CDR3nt: TGTGCCAGCAGACGGCTTCTGACCGACTTATACGAGCAGTACTTC; CDR3aa: CASRRLLTDLYEQYF; d_gene: .; j_gene: TRBJ2-7; abundance: .; v_gene: TRBV2
CDR3nt: TGTGCCAGCAGGAAAGGAGGGGGGGCAAAAGAGCAGTTCTTC; CDR3aa: CASRKGGGAKEQFF; d_gene: .; j_gene: TRBJ2-1; abundance: .; v_gene: TRBV27
CDR3nt: TGTGCCAGCAGCCCAGAACAGGGTTGGGGCACCTACGAGCAGTACTTC; CDR3aa: CASSPEQGWGTYEQYF; d_gene: .; j_gene: TRBJ2-7; abundance: few; v_gene: TRBV5-5
CDR3nt: TGTGCCAGCAGCCTACAGGGGATGGGGAACACTGAAGCTTTCTTT; CDR3aa: CASSLQGMGNTEAFF; d_gene: TRBD1; j_gene: TRBJ1-1; abundance: .; v_gene: TRBV3-1/TRBV3-2
CDR3nt: TGCGCCAGCAGCGTGGGACAGGCCACTCACTTGGGCGCAGAGACCCAGTACTTC; CDR3aa: CASSVGQATHLGAETQYF; d_gene: TRBD1; j_gene: TRBJ2-5; abundance: once; v_gene: TRBV5-1
CDR3nt: TGTGCCAGCAGTTTCGGGGGGGCCTGGGAGACCCAGTACTTC; CDR3aa: CASSFGGAWETQYF; d_gene: TRBD2; j_gene: TRBJ2-5; abundance: .; v_gene: TRBV7-9
CDR3nt: TGCGCCAGCAGCTTGGCCCAGGAAAACACCATATATTTT; CDR3aa: CASSLAQENTIYF; d_gene: .; j_gene: TRBJ1-3; abundance: once; v_gene: TRBV5-1
CDR3nt: TGTGCCAGCAGCCAGGACAGGGGCACTGAAGCTTTCTTT; CDR3aa: CASSQDRGTEAFF; d_gene: TRBD1; j_gene: TRBJ1-1; abundance: .; v_gene: TRBV5-5
CDR3nt: TGTGCCAGTAGTATAGCCCCGGACAGGGGGCTTCAGCCCCAGCATTTT; CDR3aa: CASSIAPDRGLQPQHF; d_gene: TRBD1; j_gene: TRBJ1-5; abundance: .; v_gene: TRBV19
CDR3nt: TGTGCCAGCAGCGAGACTAGCGGGGGATACAATGAGCAGTTCTTC; CDR3aa: CASSETSGGYNEQFF; d_gene: TRBD2; j_gene: TRBJ2-1; abundance: .; v_gene: TRBV7-9
CDR3nt: TGTGCCAGCAGTTTGCCCGGGACAGGGAACACTGAAGCTTTCTTT; CDR3aa: CASSLPGTGNTEAFF; d_gene: TRBD1; j_gene: TRBJ1-1; abundance: .; v_gene: TRBV28
CDR3nt: TGTGCCAGCAGCCAATACCCCCTGGTGGGGGCCGAGTATGGCTACACCTTC; CDR3aa: CASSQYPLVGAEYGYTF; d_gene: .; j_gene: TRBJ1-2; abundance: .; v_gene: TRBV3-1/TRBV3-2
CDR3nt: TGCAGCGTCTTGGACAGCTATAATTCACCCCTCCACTTT; CDR3aa: CSVLDSYNSPLHF; d_gene: .; j_gene: TRBJ1-6; abundance: few; v_gene: TRBV29-1
CDR3nt: TGTGCCAGTAGTATCCCACCCGGTAGCTACTATGGCTACACCTTC; CDR3aa: CASSIPPGSYYGYTF; d_gene: .; j_gene: TRBJ1-2; abundance: .; v_gene: TRBV19
CDR3nt: TGTGCCAGCAGCTCGACAGGGGGATCCTACGAGCAGTACTTC; CDR3aa: CASSSTGGSYEQYF; d_gene: TRBD1; j_gene: TRBJ2-7; abundance: .; v_gene: TRBV7-8
CDR3nt: TGTGCCATCAAGGGGACAGGCCAAGAGACCCAGTACTTC; CDR3aa: CAIKGTGQETQYF; d_gene: TRBD1; j_gene: TRBJ2-5; abundance: .; v_gene: TRBV10-3
CDR3nt: TGCGCCAGCAGCCATCCTTTCCCCGGGAGCAATCAGCCCCAGCATTTT; CDR3aa: CASSHPFPGSNQPQHF; d_gene: .; j_gene: TRBJ1-5; abundance: .; v_gene: TRBV4-1
CDR3nt: TGCAGTGCTAGTCCCAGGGCACAAGAGACCCAGTACTTC; CDR3aa: CSASPRAQETQYF; d_gene: .; j_gene: TRBJ2-5; abundance: .; v_gene: TRBV20-1
CDR3nt: TGTGCCAGCAGGGGAAGGGGGAAGAACACAGATACGCAGTATTTT; CDR3aa: CASRGRGKNTDTQYF; d_gene: .; j_gene: TRBJ2-3; abundance: .; v_gene: TRBV28
CDR3nt: TGTGCCTGGACGACAGGGAATTCACCCCTCCACTTT; CDR3aa: CAWTTGNSPLHF; d_gene: TRBD1; j_gene: TRBJ1-6; abundance: .; v_gene: TRBV30
CDR3nt: TGTGCCAGTACCCGGCGGAGGAACACTGAAGCTTTCTTT; CDR3aa: CASTRRRNTEAFF; d_gene: .; j_gene: TRBJ1-1; abundance: .; v_gene: TRBV19
CDR3nt: TGTGCCAGTAGTATTGGTCGGGTGAACACTGAAGCTTTCTTT; CDR3aa: CASSIGRVNTEAFF; d_gene: .; j_gene: TRBJ1-1; abundance: .; v_gene: TRBV19
CDR3nt: TGTGCCAGCAGCTTAGGGGCAGCGGGGAACAATGAGCAGTTCTTC; CDR3aa: CASSLGAAGNNEQFF; d_gene: TRBD2; j_gene: TRBJ2-1; abundance: .; v_gene: TRBV11-3
CDR3nt: TGTGCCAGCAGTAGCGGGGGGAAAAGGGGGCAGTTCTTC; CDR3aa: CASSSGGKRGQFF; d_gene: TRBD2; j_gene: TRBJ2-1; abundance: few; v_gene: TRBV28
CDR3nt: TGTGCCAGCAGGGAATTGGACTTCGCGGCCCAGCATTTT; CDR3aa: CASRELDFAAQHF; d_gene: .; j_gene: TRBJ1-5; abundance: .; v_gene: TRBV28
CDR3nt: TGTGCCAGCAGCCCTAACGGGGTTAGAAACACCATATATTTT; CDR3aa: CASSPNGVRNTIYF; d_gene: .; j_gene: TRBJ1-3; abundance: .; v_gene: TRBV3-1/TRBV3-2
CDR3nt: TGTGCCAGCACTAACGGAGGGGGCTACTACAATGAGCAGTTCTTC; CDR3aa: CASTNGGGYYNEQFF; d_gene: .; j_gene: TRBJ2-1; abundance: .; v_gene: TRBV3-1/TRBV3-2
CDR3nt: TGCGCCAGCAGCTTGGGAGGGGGGGCCTACAATGAGCAGTTCTTC; CDR3aa: CASSLGGGAYNEQFF; d_gene: .; j_gene: TRBJ2-1; abundance: .; v_gene: TRBV5-1
CDR3nt: TGTGCCAGTAGTATAGCCGCGGGAGGGGTTAGCAATCAGCCCCAGCATTTT; CDR3aa: CASSIAAGGVSNQPQHF; d_gene: .; j_gene: TRBJ1-5; abundance: few; v_gene: TRBV19
CDR3nt: TGTGCCAGCAGCTCTACAGGATCTGGTTACGAGCAGTACTTC; CDR3aa: CASSSTGSGYEQYF; d_gene: .; j_gene: TRBJ2-7; abundance: few; v_gene: TRBV3-1/TRBV3-2
CDR3nt: TGTGCCAGCAGGGGGCTTGTAACTAATGAAAAACTGTTTTTT; CDR3aa: CASRGLVTNEKLFF; d_gene: .; j_gene: TRBJ1-4; abundance: .; v_gene: TRBV2
CDR3nt: TGTGCCAGCAGCGTTACCGGGGGCGGGGGTACTGAAGCTTTCTTT; CDR3aa: CASSVTGGGGTEAFF; d_gene: .; j_gene: TRBJ1-1; abundance: .; v_gene: TRBV9
CDR3nt: TGTGCCAGCGGACACTTTCAGACCGGGGAGCTGTTTTTT; CDR3aa: CASGHFQTGELFF; d_gene: .; j_gene: TRBJ2-2; abundance: .; v_gene: TRBV12-3/TRBV12-4
CDR3nt: TGTGCCAGCAGCGTAGAAGGGACAGGGAGAGTGGATGAGCAGTTCTTC; CDR3aa: CASSVEGTGRVDEQFF; d_gene: TRBD1; j_gene: TRBJ2-1; abundance: .; v_gene: TRBV9